These 19 T cell receptor beta chains were all obtained from the same sample, sequenced in a study of glioma-infiltrating T cells after dendritic cell vaccination. Assay used: immunoSEQ multiplex PCR; TCRdb lists only in-frame clones, some missing. Among around 78,000 clones, 85% were seen once, and the ten largest hold around 8.5%. Noted time point: after dendritic cell vaccination, including at tumor progression/relapse. Source: blood, taken after dendritic cell vaccination. These receptor sequences come from a human donor with glioblastoma.

The V and J genes are TRBV4-1 and TRBJ1-1; no reliable D call. The germline gives CDR1 MGHRA, CDR2 YSYEKL. V lost 4 bases and J 1 base, leaving 10 bases between the germline ends. The CDR3 extends over 14 amino acids. The DNA for the CDR3 is TGCGCCAGCAGCCCCGCCCCGGGGAACACTGAAGCTTTCTTT. It specifies CASSPAPGNTEAFF.

The chain has TRBV11-1 and TRBJ2-1; 15 bases are a match to TRBD2. The CDR3 has 16 amino acids. Germline trimming cut 3 bases from V and 7 bases from J; bases unmatched to any gene: 4. CDR1 and CDR2 from the germline V gene are SGHAT and FQDESV (reference sequence). CDR3 in amino acids: CASSFGTSGGWNEQFF. CDR3 in DNA: TGTGCCAGCAGCTTCGGGACTAGCGGGGGGTGGAATGAGCAGTTCTTC.

This clone occurred a few times. This rearrangement joins TRBV29-1 to TRBJ1-2; no firm D call. The V end lost 2 bases, the J end lost 5 bases, and 12 bases lay between the germline ends. Germline CDR1 is SQVTM and CDR2 is ANQGSEA. There are 13 residues in the CDR3. The CDR3 here is CSVERSRGYGYTF. CDR3 nucleotides: TGCAGCGTTGAAAGGTCCAGAGGATATGGCTACACCTTC.

This clone was seen more than once but under ten times. The chain has TRBV7-8 and TRBJ1-6; 8 bases match TRBD1. Trimming removed 1 base from V and 4 bases from J; junction bases left unmatched: 6. Germline lookup yields CDR1 SGHVS and CDR2 FQNEAQ. The CDR3 length is 17 residues. The CDR3 loop reads CASSLGTGLSYNSPLHF. CDR3 coding DNA: TGTGCCAGCAGCTTAGGGACAGGGTTGTCGTATAATTCACCCCTCCACTTT.

V and J are TRBV18 and TRBJ1-2; 7 bases agree with TRBD1. The CDR3 runs to 12 residues. Germline V lookup: CDR1 KGHSH, CDR2 LQKENI. V lost 3 bases, J lost 6 bases, and 1 base stayed unmatched. CDR3 sequence (DNA): TGTGCCAGCTCACCCACAGGGGATGGCTACACCTTC. Its protein is CASSPTGDGYTF.

V usage is TRBV11-2 and J usage is TRBJ1-6, with no clear D. CDR3 size: 13 residues. Germline V gene data show CDR1 as SGHAT and CDR2 as FQNNGV. Trimming removed 7 bases at V and 9 bases at J, with 13 bases between. CDR3 nucleotide sequence: TGTGCCAGCACCCTACGGACTCCTTCACCCCTCCACTTT. Its translation is CASTLRTPSPLHF.

The chain carries TRBV10-3 and TRBJ1-2; maybe TRBD1 (6 bases). Looked up from germline, CDR1 is ENHRY and CDR2 is SYGVKD. The V end was cut by 6 bases, the J end by 4 bases, with 9 bases between. CDR3 size: 12 residues. DNA for the CDR3: TGTGCCATCAGCCTGGACAGCTATGGCTACACCTTC. Translation gives CAISLDSYGYTF.

The chain employs TRBV27 and TRBJ1-5; D is uncertain. The CDR3 runs 13 residues. The germline V gene encodes CDR1 MNHEY and CDR2 SMNVEV (reference sequence). V gave up 3 bases and J gave up 6 bases, with 9 bases separating them. The CDR3 region is CASSFSRAQPQHF. For the CDR3, the DNA is TGTGCCAGCAGTTTTTCGAGGGCTCAGCCCCAGCATTTT.

The V gene is TRBV21-1, the J gene TRBJ2-3; the table's D gene call, TRBD1, was not cross checked with the DNA. TRBV21-1 counts as a pseudogene. The CDR3 extends over 17 amino acids. The CDR3 nucleotides read TGTGCCAGCAGCAAAGAGAATCAGGGAATACCCACAGATACGCAGTATTTT. This codes for CASSKENQGIPTDTQYF.

The V call is TRBV5-4, the J call TRBJ2-7, with TRBD1 as a possible D gene (6 bases). Trimming left V 6 bases short and J 5 bases short, with 12 bases between. The CDR3 is 12 residues long. Germline V gene sequence: CDR1 SGHNT, CDR2 YYREEE (reference sequence). Written as DNA, the CDR3 is TGTGCCAGCACCTTCGGACAGCACGAGCAGTACTTC. It is translated as CASTFGQHEQYF.

The chain recombines TRBV5-1 with TRBJ2-7; TRBD1 matches at 7 bases. The germline CDR1 and CDR2 sequences are SGHRS and YFSETQ. V was pared by 4 bases and J by 0 bases, with 7 bases of the junction left unmatched. This CDR3 has 15 residues. CDR3 in DNA: TGCGCCAGCAGCATCGGGACAGACAGCTCCTACGAGCAGTACTTC. It is translated as CASSIGTDSSYEQYF.

The V call is TRBV7-9, the J call TRBJ2-1; 9 bases are shared with TRBD2. The CDR3 loop spans 13 amino acids. Germline V gene sequence: CDR1 SEHNR, CDR2 FQNEAQ (reference sequence). The V segment lost 5 bases and the J segment 9 bases; nucleotides outside the gene matches: 5. CDR3 in DNA: TGTGCCAGCAGCCTTAGCGGGAGCGGTGAGCAGTTCTTC. Translating gives CASSLSGSGEQFF.

The chain's CDR3 is CASSKSGQANEKLFF. In DNA form, the CDR3 reads TGTGCCAGTAGCAAATCAGGCCAGGCGAATGAAAAACTGTTTTTT. The rearrangement links TRBV19 to TRBJ1-4; unclear D gene. The CDR3 is 15 amino acids. Looked up from germline, CDR1 is LNHDA and CDR2 is SQIVND (reference sequence). V shed 6 bases and J shed 5 bases, with 16 bases lying between them.

V usage is TRBV5-6 and J usage is TRBJ1-5; D is possibly TRBD1 (5 bases). The CDR3 sequence is 14 residues long. V was trimmed by 2 bases and J by 6 bases, leaving 12 bases between them. CDR1 SGHDT and CDR2 YYEEEE come from the germline V gene. The CDR3 loop reads CASSFQGGTQPQHF. The CDR3, as DNA: TGTGCCAGCAGCTTTCAGGGCGGGACTCAGCCCCAGCATTTT.

CDR3 sequence (DNA): TGTGCCAGTAGTTTACAGGGTATTAACTATGGCTACACCTTC. Amino acid sequence: CASSLQGINYGYTF. The chain carries TRBV19 and TRBJ1-2; D is possibly TRBD1 (6 bases). V dropped 5 bases and J dropped 1 base, with 11 bases sitting between them. There are 14 residues in the CDR3. Per the germline V gene, CDR1 is LNHDA and CDR2 is SQIVND (reference sequence).

The chain links TRBV6-5 to TRBJ2-5; possible D gene TRBD2, 6 bases. In germline, CDR1 is MNHEY, CDR2 SVGAGI. This CDR3 has 16 amino acids. The germline V and J ends were trimmed by 2 bases and 2 bases, with 15 bases remaining between them. Here the CDR3 DNA reads TGTGCCAGCAGTTACGAGCCTAGCGAATTGCAAGAGACCCAGTACTTC. Its translation is CASSYEPSELQETQYF.

This rearrangement joins TRBV29-1 to TRBJ2-1; 8 nucleotides line up with TRBD2. The V segment lost 4 bases and the J segment 9 bases; nucleotides outside the gene matches: 14. Per germline, CDR1 SQVTM and CDR2 ANQGSEA. This CDR3 region has 15 residues. Here the CDR3 reads CSVGGRQDGGGEQFF. CDR3 coding DNA: TGCAGCGTTGGGGGCCGACAGGACGGGGGGGGTGAGCAGTTCTTC.

The rearrangement uses TRBV27 and TRBJ2-1; TRBD2 aligns across 10 bases. This CDR3 is 17 amino acids long. Germline V gives CDR1 MNHEY, CDR2 SMNVEV (reference sequence). V shed 2 bases, J shed 4 bases, and the junction held 8 bases outside the gene matches. The CDR3 is CASSLVLAGAYYNEQFF. The CDR3 bases are TGTGCCAGCAGTTTAGTCCTAGCGGGAGCATATTACAATGAGCAGTTCTTC.

The V gene is TRBV19, the J gene TRBJ2-3; TRBD2 might be the D (6 bases). V gave up 3 bases and J gave up 2 bases, with 9 bases separating them. CDR1 and CDR2 (germline): LNHDA, SQIVND (reference sequence). The CDR3 length is 14 residues. The CDR3 nucleotides read TGTGCCAGTAGTATCGGGGGATTCACAGATACGCAGTATTTT. Translated, it gives CASSIGGFTDTQYF.